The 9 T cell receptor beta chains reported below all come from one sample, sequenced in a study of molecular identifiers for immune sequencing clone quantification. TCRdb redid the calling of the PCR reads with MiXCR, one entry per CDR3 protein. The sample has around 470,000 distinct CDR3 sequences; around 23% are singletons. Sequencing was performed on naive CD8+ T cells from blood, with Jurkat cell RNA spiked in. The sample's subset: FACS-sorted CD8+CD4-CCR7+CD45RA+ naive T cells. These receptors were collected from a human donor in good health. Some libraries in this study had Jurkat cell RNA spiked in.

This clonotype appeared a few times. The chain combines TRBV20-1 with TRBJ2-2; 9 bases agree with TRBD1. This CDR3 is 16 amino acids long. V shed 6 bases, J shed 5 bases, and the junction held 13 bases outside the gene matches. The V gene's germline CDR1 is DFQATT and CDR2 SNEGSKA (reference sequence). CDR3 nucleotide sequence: TGCAGTGCCAAGCGTCCGGGACAGGGTGCTACCGGGGAGCTGTTTTTT. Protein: CSAKRPGQGATGELFF.

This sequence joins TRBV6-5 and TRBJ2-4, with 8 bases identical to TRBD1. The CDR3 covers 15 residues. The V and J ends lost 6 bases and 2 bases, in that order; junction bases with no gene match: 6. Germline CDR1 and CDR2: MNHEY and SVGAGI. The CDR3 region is CASRQRTGTKNIQYF. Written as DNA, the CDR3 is TGTGCCAGCAGGCAGCGGACAGGGACCAAAAACATTCAGTACTTC.

CDR3 sequence: CASSYRQWSNQPQHF. The CDR3 DNA sequence: TGTGCCAGCAGTTACCGTCAGTGGAGCAATCAGCCCCAGCATTTT. V is TRBV6-5 and J is TRBJ1-5; D gene unclear. Germline CDR1 is MNHEY and CDR2 is SVGAGI. Deletions cut 2 bases from V and 1 base from J, with 9 bases between. The CDR3 runs 15 residues.

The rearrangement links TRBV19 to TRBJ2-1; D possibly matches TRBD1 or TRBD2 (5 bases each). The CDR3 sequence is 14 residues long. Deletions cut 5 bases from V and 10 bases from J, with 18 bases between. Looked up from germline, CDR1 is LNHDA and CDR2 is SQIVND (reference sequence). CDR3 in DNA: TGTGCCAGTAGTGTTGGGGCTGCTTGGGAGGAGCAGTTCTTC. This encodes CASSVGAAWEEQFF.

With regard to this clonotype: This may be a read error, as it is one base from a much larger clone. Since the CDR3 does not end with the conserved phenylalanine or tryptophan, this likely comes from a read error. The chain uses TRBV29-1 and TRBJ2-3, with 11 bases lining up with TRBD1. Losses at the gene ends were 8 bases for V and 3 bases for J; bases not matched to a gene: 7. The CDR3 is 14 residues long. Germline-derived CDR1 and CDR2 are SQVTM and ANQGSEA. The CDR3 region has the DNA TGCAGCTTTTGGACAGGGGGCGGGACAGATACGCAGTATTCT. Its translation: CSFWTGGGTDTQYS.

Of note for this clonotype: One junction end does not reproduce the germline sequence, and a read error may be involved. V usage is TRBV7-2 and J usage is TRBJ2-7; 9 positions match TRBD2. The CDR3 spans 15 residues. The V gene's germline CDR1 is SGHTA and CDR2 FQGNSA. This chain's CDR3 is CASGFLAGSKKEQYF. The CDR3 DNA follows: TGTGCCAGCGGCTTCCTAGCGGGATCAAAAAAGGAGCAGTACTTC.

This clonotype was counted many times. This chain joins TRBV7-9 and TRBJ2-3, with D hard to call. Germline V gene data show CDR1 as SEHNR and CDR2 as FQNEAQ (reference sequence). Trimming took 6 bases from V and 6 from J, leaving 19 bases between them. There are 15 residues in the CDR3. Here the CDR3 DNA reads TGTGCCAGCAGGCTGGGCCAGACCTTATTCGATACGCAGTATTTT. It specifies CASRLGQTLFDTQYF.

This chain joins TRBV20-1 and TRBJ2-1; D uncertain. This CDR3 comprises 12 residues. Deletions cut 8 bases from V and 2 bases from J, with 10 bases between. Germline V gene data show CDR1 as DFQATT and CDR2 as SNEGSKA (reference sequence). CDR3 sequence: CSTARTYNEQFF. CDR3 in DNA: TGCAGTACGGCCCGTACCTACAATGAGCAGTTCTTC.

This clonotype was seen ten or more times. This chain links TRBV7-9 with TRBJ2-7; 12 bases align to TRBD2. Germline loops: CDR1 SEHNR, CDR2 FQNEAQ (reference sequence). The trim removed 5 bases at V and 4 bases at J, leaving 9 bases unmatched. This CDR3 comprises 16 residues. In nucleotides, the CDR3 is TGTGCCAGCAGCGCTCTAGCGGGAGGGCCGAAATACGAGCAGTACTTC. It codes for CASSALAGGPKYEQYF.